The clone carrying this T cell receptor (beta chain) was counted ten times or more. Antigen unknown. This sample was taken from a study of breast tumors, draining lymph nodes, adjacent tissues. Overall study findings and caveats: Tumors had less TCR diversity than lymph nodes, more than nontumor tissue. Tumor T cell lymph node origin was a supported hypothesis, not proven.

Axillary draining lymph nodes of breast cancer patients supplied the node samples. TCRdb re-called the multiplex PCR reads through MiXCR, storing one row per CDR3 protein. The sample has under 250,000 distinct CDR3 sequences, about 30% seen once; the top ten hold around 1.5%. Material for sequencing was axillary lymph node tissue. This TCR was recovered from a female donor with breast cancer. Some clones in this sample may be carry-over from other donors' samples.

This chain's CDR3 is CASSPPGVYEQYF. The CDR3 nucleotides are TGTGCCAGCAGCCCCCCGGGAGTCTACGAGCAGTACTTC. The rearrangement joins TRBV6-6 to TRBJ2-7; D possibly corresponds to TRBD2 (6 bases). The V gene lost 6 bases and the J gene lost 3 bases, with 12 bases spanning the gap. Per germline, CDR1 MNHNY and CDR2 SVGAGI (reference sequence). CDR3 length: 13 residues.